The present T cell receptor (beta chain) was sequenced within a study of T cells after yellow fever vaccination. TCRdb passed the 5' RACE reads through MiXCR, listing each CDR3 protein once. Of almost 600,000 distinct CDR3 sequences listed, approximately 13% are singletons. Germline V gene sequence: CDR1 SGHRS, CDR2 YFSETQ. Trimming took off 4 bases at V and 0 bases at J, with 9 bases between the two ends. This CDR3 is built from 14 residues. The sequence came from a man aged 25-40 years who received the YFV17D yellow fever vaccine. Sequences were derived from PBMCs, sampled on the day of the yellow fever booster vaccination. The rearrangement joins TRBV5-1 to TRBJ2-3; D may match TRBD1 or TRBD2 (5 bases each). The CDR3 DNA is TGCGCCAGCAGCCGGGACGGGAGCACAGATACGCAGTATTTT. Protein product: CASSRDGSTDTQYF.